Listed below are T cell receptor beta chains from one sample, sequenced in a study of T cell responses to AZD1222 COVID-19 vaccine. Assay: immunoSEQ multiplex PCR; the TCRdb copy retains only in-frame clones and omits some. In the table there are some 50,000 clones, roughly 90% of which are singletons. The sequenced sample was peripheral blood, obtained 28 days after the second AZD1222 dose. Every receptor here comes from an adult who received the AZD1222 COVID-19 vaccine. Each CDR3 is given with its conserved first and last residue. The D gene is left open where the match is weak.

TRBV4-1	TRBD2	TRBJ2-7	TGCGCCAGCAGCCTCCTAGCGGGAGGGGGTGAGCAGTACTTC	CASSLLAGGGEQYF
TRBV10-3	NA	TRBJ2-2	TGTGCCATCAGTGAGTCGAGTGGGGAGCTGTTTTTT	CAISESSGELFF
TRBV4-1	TRBD2	TRBJ2-1	TGCGCCAGCAGCCATAGGTCGGGACTAGCGGGACCCCAATCCCACAATGAGCAGTTCTTC	CASSHRSGLAGPQSHNEQFF
TRBV28	NA	TRBJ2-1	TGTGCCACCCTGACTTCCCTGACCTACAATGAGCAGTTCTTC	CATLTSLTYNEQFF
TRBV4-1	TRBD1	TRBJ1-1	TGCGCCAGCAGCCAACCCCGGACAGGGGCCACTGAAGCTTTCTTT	CASSQPRTGATEAFF
TRBV6-5	NA	TRBJ1-4	TGTGCCAGCAGCTACCGGGACGTAACTAATGAAAAACTGTTTTTT	CASSYRDVTNEKLFF
TRBV5-4	TRBD1	TRBJ2-7	TGTGCCAGCAGCCCCGACAGGGCCTCCTACGAGCAGTACTTC	CASSPDRASYEQYF
TRBV18	TRBD1	TRBJ1-5	TGTGCCAGCTCATCTGACAGGGGGTCGTCAAATCAGCCCCAGCATTTT	CASSSDRGSSNQPQHF
TRBV11-3	NA	TRBJ2-1	TGTGCCAGCAGCTTAGAAGGAAGGGGTCGCAATGAGCAGTTCTTC	CASSLEGRGRNEQFF
TRBV5-5	NA	TRBJ2-7	TGTGCCAGCAGCGTAGCGGACGGCGAGCAGTACTTC	CASSVADGEQYF
TRBV3-1/TRBV3-2	TRBD2	TRBJ2-5	TGTGCCAGCAGCCCGGGACTAGCGGGAGGAGAGACCCAGTACTTC	CASSPGLAGGETQYF
TRBV5-5	NA	TRBJ2-7	TGTGCCAGCAGCTCTTACAGAACCACCTACGAGCAGTACTTC	CASSSYRTTYEQYF
TRBV30	NA	TRBJ1-2	TGTGCCTGGAGAGCGGGCCCCAACTATGGCTACACCTTC	CAWRAGPNYGYTF